These 27 T cell receptor beta chains came from one sample sequenced in a study of shared clonotypes between healthy human individuals. CD45RO-negative CD8 cells positively selected for CCR7 made up the naive population, which excluded terminally differentiated effector memory CD45RA+ cells. Clones were sequenced by immunoSEQ multiplex PCR, and TCRdb holds only the in-frame ones, with some missing. The table has about 2.2 million clones, roughly 91% seen once. The sample consisted of naive CD8+ T cells from PBMCs. The receptors were gathered from a man aged 18 to 29 in good health. Some clones in this sample may be carry-over from other donors' samples.

This clone was seen a single time. V is TRBV2 and J is TRBJ2-5; TRBD2 agrees at 12 bases. The junction had 4 bases not matched to a gene; V was cut back by 3 bases and J by 5 bases. This CDR3 spans 15 amino acids. Germline assignment: CDR1 SNHLY and CDR2 FYNNEI. CDR3 amino acids: CASSETSGSRETQYF. CDR3 DNA: TGTGCCAGCAGTGAGACTAGCGGGAGTCGGGAGACCCAGTACTTC.

The chain is built from TRBV7-9 and TRBJ2-2, with a weak D call TRBD2 (5 bases). Trimming pared 7 bases from V and 1 base from J, leaving 19 bases between. Germline lookup yields CDR1 SEHNR and CDR2 FQNEAQ (reference sequence). This CDR3 comprises 17 residues. The CDR3: CASNTRGAALNTGELFF. The CDR3 DNA reads TGTGCCAGCAACACTCGGGGAGCGGCGCTGAACACCGGGGAGCTGTTTTTT.

The genes are TRBV6-6 and TRBJ2-7; perhaps TRBD1 as D (6 bases). Trimming took 4 bases from V and 3 from J, leaving 16 bases between them. The CDR3 runs to 15 residues. Germline V lookup: CDR1 MNHNY, CDR2 SVGAGI (reference sequence). The CDR3 here is CASSSSKGGFYEQYF. CDR3 bases: TGTGCCAGCAGTTCCAGCAAAGGGGGTTTCTACGAGCAGTACTTC.

The V and J genes are TRBV9 and TRBJ2-7, with TRBD2 matching 9 bases. With 0 bases clipped from V and 3 bases from J, the junction kept 4 bases outside the gene matches. Per the germline V gene, CDR1 is SGDLS and CDR2 is YYNGEE. CDR3 length: 15 residues. The CDR3 DNA sequence: TGTGCCAGCAGCGTAGGGACTAGCGCCCACTACGAGCAGTACTTC. Translated, it gives CASSVGTSAHYEQYF.

The chain has TRBV27 and TRBJ2-7, with TRBD1 as a possible D gene (5 bases). CDR1 and CDR2 (germline): MNHEY, SMNVEV (reference sequence). The CDR3 spans 14 residues. Trimming stripped 2 bases from V and 2 bases from J, with 10 bases between. CDR3 sequence: CASSLTTEAYEQYF. CDR3 sequence (DNA): TGTGCCAGCAGTTTAACGACAGAAGCCTACGAGCAGTACTTC.

V and J are TRBV4-3 and TRBJ1-1; D ambiguous. CDR3 size: 12 residues. Trimming removed 9 bases at V and 1 base at J, with 9 bases between. Per germline, CDR1 LGHNA and CDR2 YSLEER. The CDR3 sequence is CASSAKNTEAFF. CDR3 coding DNA: TGCGCCAGTTCGGCAAAGAACACTGAAGCTTTCTTT.

The gene calls are TRBV15 and TRBJ2-2, with 7 bases fitting TRBD1. The CDR3 totals 17 residues. Germline V gene data show CDR1 as LNHNV and CDR2 as YYDKDF (reference sequence). J was trimmed by 6 bases and V by 0 bases; bases with no gene match: 10. In DNA form, the CDR3 reads TGTGCCACCAGCAGAGACTTTCTAGGGGGCCTAGCCGGGGAGCTGTTTTTT. It specifies CATSRDFLGGLAGELFF.

This sequence joins TRBV6-1 and TRBJ2-7, with TRBD1 identical over 9 bases. This CDR3 is 15 amino acids long. Looked up from germline, CDR1 is MNHNS and CDR2 is SASEGT. Trimming cost V 2 bases and J 4 bases; bases outside gene matches: 6. Written as DNA, the CDR3 is TGTGCCAGCAGTGAATGGACAGGGGTTCCGTACGAGCAGTACTTC. It translates to CASSEWTGVPYEQYF.

This rearrangement joins TRBV19 to TRBJ2-7; 7 positions match TRBD1. The germline gives CDR1 LNHDA, CDR2 SQIVND (reference sequence). The trim removed 3 bases at V and 3 bases at J, leaving 5 bases unmatched. The CDR3 extends over 14 amino acids. CDR3 bases: TGTGCCAGTAGTATTGCCGGGACAGACTACGAGCAGTACTTC. Translating it yields CASSIAGTDYEQYF.

As regards this clone: Other DNA sequences in the same sample also yield this CDR3. CDR3 residues: CASSIDTEETQYF. DNA of the CDR3: TGTGCCAGTAGTATAGATACTGAAGAGACCCAGTACTTC. The chain joins TRBV19 to TRBJ2-5; no definite D call. This CDR3 is 13 amino acids long. Germline V CDR1 and CDR2: LNHDA, SQIVND (reference sequence). V lost 0 bases and J 3 bases, leaving 5 bases between the germline ends.

The chain links TRBV16 to TRBJ2-7, with D maybe TRBD1 (6 bases). Germline V gene lookup returns CDR1 KGHSY and CDR2 FQNENV. V lost 4 bases, J lost 3 bases, and 13 bases lay in between. This CDR3 region has 14 residues. The CDR3 protein is CASSPTTGSYEQYF. The CDR3 DNA is TGTGCCAGCAGCCCTACGACAGGTAGCTACGAGCAGTACTTC.

As for this clone: Within the sample, other DNA sequences also encode this same CDR3. The CDR3: CASSLVGPTYEQYF. DNA for the CDR3: TGTGCCAGCAGTTTGGTAGGGCCCACCTACGAGCAGTACTTC. The V call is TRBV11-2, the J call TRBJ2-7; D is uncertain. With 6 bases removed from V and 2 bases from J, the gap between germline ends came to 14 bases. Germline V gene lookup returns CDR1 SGHAT and CDR2 FQNNGV. The CDR3 runs to 14 residues.

The J gene is TRBJ2-7, the V gene TRBV19, with TRBD2 matching over 10 bases. J gave up 3 bases and V 0 bases, and 2 bases lay outside the gene matches. In germline, CDR1 is LNHDA, CDR2 SQIVND (reference sequence). The CDR3 covers 15 residues. The DNA for the CDR3 is TGTGCCAGTAGTATAGAACTAGCGGGGAACTACGAGCAGTACTTC. This codes for CASSIELAGNYEQYF.

The CDR3 protein is CASSLNRVDEQFF. CDR3 sequence (DNA): TGTGCCAGCAGCTTAAATCGTGTGGATGAGCAGTTCTTC. This chain uses TRBV7-3 with TRBJ2-1; D call uncertain. V lost 1 base, J lost 8 bases, and 9 bases lay in between. This CDR3 spans 13 amino acids. Germline assignment: CDR1 SGHTA and CDR2 FQGTGA.

The chain carries TRBV5-6 and TRBJ2-7, with TRBD1 matching 7 bases. Germline CDR1 SGHDT, CDR2 YYEEEE. The junction had 6 bases not matched to a gene; V was cut back by 0 bases and J by 0 bases. CDR3 length: 16 amino acids. The CDR3 is CASSLEGRGSSYEQYF. The CDR3, as DNA: TGTGCCAGCAGCTTGGAGGGCAGGGGGAGCTCCTACGAGCAGTACTTC.

The CDR3 is CSVDGGWGEFDGYTF. For the CDR3, the DNA is TGCAGCGTTGATGGAGGGTGGGGGGAATTTGATGGCTACACCTTC. J is TRBJ1-2 and V is TRBV29-1; D perhaps matches TRBD1 (5 bases). Per the germline V gene, CDR1 is SQVTM and CDR2 is ANQGSEA. This CDR3 has 15 amino acids. V was pared by 3 bases and J by 6 bases, with 20 bases between.

This clone was observed a single time. The chain carries TRBV7-9 and TRBJ2-5; D perhaps matches TRBD2 (5 bases). CDR1 SEHNR and CDR2 FQNEAQ come from the germline V gene (reference sequence). Trimming left V 0 bases short and J 9 bases short, with 14 bases between. The length of the CDR3 is 14 residues. The CDR3 coding sequence is TGTGCCAGCAGCTTAGCGCTTGGAGGCCAGGCCCAGTACTTC. Amino acids: CASSLALGGQAQYF.

The CDR3: CASSLWGAPYNEQFF. The CDR3 coding sequence is TGTGCCAGCAGCTTGTGGGGCGCCCCCTACAATGAGCAGTTCTTC. The chain recombines TRBV5-6 with TRBJ2-1; tentative D call: TRBD1 (5 bases). This CDR3 region has 15 residues. V lost 1 base and J lost 2, with 10 bases in between. Per the germline V gene, CDR1 is SGHDT and CDR2 is YYEEEE.

V and J are TRBV19 and TRBJ2-1, with 11 bases aligning to TRBD2. Trimming at V came to 6 bases and at J to 5 bases, leaving 12 bases not matched to a gene. This CDR3 spans 17 amino acids. CDR1 is LNHDA, CDR2 SQIVND, per germline (reference sequence). The CDR3 DNA sequence: TGTGCCAGTAGCCAATTTGGGGGGGGACTAGCGGACAATGAGCAGTTCTTC. This codes for CASSQFGGGLADNEQFF.

This CDR3 reads CASSSRDANYGYTF. The CDR3 nucleotides are TGTGCCAGCAGCTCCCGGGACGCAAACTATGGCTACACCTTC. The chain links TRBV7-9 to TRBJ1-2, with D maybe TRBD1 (5 bases). Germline CDR1 and CDR2: SEHNR and FQNEAQ (reference sequence). This CDR3 contains 14 residues. V shed 4 bases and J shed 2 bases, with 11 bases lying between them. The full variable domain, completed using reference TRBV7-9 and TRBJ1-2, is DTGVSQNPRHKITKRGQNVTFRCDPISEHNRLYWYRQTLGQGPEFLTYFQNEAQLEKSRLLSDRFSAERPKGSFSTLEIQRTEQGDSAMYLCASSSRDANYGYTFGSGTRLTVV.

V and J are TRBV2 and TRBJ2-1; TRBD2 matches 11 bases. Germline CDR1 is SNHLY and CDR2 is FYNNEI. Trimming removed 9 bases from V and 7 bases from J; junction bases left unmatched: 5. The CDR3 loop spans 13 amino acids. CDR3 residues: CAREGLAVNEQFF. CDR3 nucleotides: TGTGCCAGGGAGGGACTAGCGGTAAATGAGCAGTTCTTC.

The rearrangement joins TRBV2 to TRBJ1-2; D is unresolved. Germline V gene data show CDR1 as SNHLY and CDR2 as FYNNEI. Trimming removed 0 bases at V and 5 bases at J, with 13 bases between. CDR3 length: 15 residues. The CDR3 region has the DNA TGTGCCAGCAGTGAAGCGAGGCAGCCGGATTATGGCTACACCTTC. Its protein product is CASSEARQPDYGYTF.

The gene calls are TRBV13 and TRBJ1-1, with a weak D call TRBD1 (6 bases). The CDR3 is 14 amino acids. CDR1 and CDR2 from the germline V gene are PRHDT and FYEKMQ (reference sequence). V was trimmed by 4 bases and J by 1 base, leaving 10 bases between them. CDR3 protein: CASSWGQWNTEAFF. CDR3 bases: TGTGCCAGCAGCTGGGGACAATGGAACACTGAAGCTTTCTTT.

The rearrangement links TRBV29-1 to TRBJ2-7; 11 bases agree with TRBD1. Germline CDR1 SQVTM, CDR2 ANQGSEA. The trim removed 4 bases at V and 5 bases at J, leaving 7 bases unmatched. The CDR3 consists of 14 residues. CDR3 in DNA: TGCAGCGTTGCGGACAGGGGGCGCGTCGACGAGCAGTACTTC. It is translated as CSVADRGRVDEQYF.

The chain joins TRBV28 to TRBJ1-5; D call uncertain. The ends were cut back, 5 bases at V and 4 bases at J, with 12 bases in the middle. The CDR3 covers 14 residues. In germline, CDR1 is MDHEN, CDR2 SYDVKM. The CDR3 reads CASSPPERNQPQHF. Written as DNA, the CDR3 is TGTGCCAGCAGTCCGCCGGAACGAAATCAGCCCCAGCATTTT. Full variable domain (rest looked up from reference TRBV28 and TRBJ1-5): DVKVTQSSRYLVKRTGEKVFLECVQDMDHENMFWYRQDPGLGLRLIYFSYDVKMKEKGDIPEGYSVSREKKERFSLILESASTNQTSMYLCASSPPERNQPQHFGDGTRLSIL.

The chain joins TRBV18 to TRBJ2-7; TRBD2 aligns across 10 bases. The CDR3 extends over 15 amino acids. V lost 2 bases, J lost 5 bases, and 6 bases stayed unmatched. CDR1 KGHSH and CDR2 LQKENI come from the germline V gene. The DNA of the CDR3 is TGTGCCAGCTCACCATCACTAGCGGGGTCCGACGAGCAGTACTTC. Translation: CASSPSLAGSDEQYF.

The genes are TRBV10-3 and TRBJ2-5; D remains unclear. The ends were cut back, 0 bases at V and 5 bases at J, with 4 bases in the middle. This CDR3 spans 12 amino acids. The germline V gene encodes CDR1 ENHRY and CDR2 SYGVKD. This chain's CDR3 is CAISESTETQYF. The CDR3 coding sequence is TGTGCCATCAGTGAGTCGACGGAGACCCAGTACTTC.